One sample yielded the 20 T cell receptor beta chains listed below, sequenced in a study of T cells in Graves' hyperthyroidism and ophthalmopathy. Template material for amplifying TCR beta CDR3 regions consisted of RNA transcripts. Researchers ran a first-round RT-PCR on the TCR CDR3 using the HTBI primer set. TCRdb used MiXCR to reprocess the multiplex PCR reads, holding one entry per CDR3 protein. The sample has some 570,000 distinct CDR3 sequences, 17% seen once. The sequencing input was blood. The receptor set was obtained from a woman between 18 and 29 years old with Graves' ophthalmopathy.

This clonotype is a singleton in its sample. The chain recombines TRBV6-5 with TRBJ2-1; D is unresolved. Trimming left V 0 bases short and J 5 bases short, with 8 bases between. Germline V gives CDR1 MNHEY, CDR2 SVGAGI. The CDR3 extends over 14 amino acids. In DNA form, the CDR3 reads TGTGCCAGCAGTTACTCTCCACGAAACAATGAGCAGTTCTTC. Protein: CASSYSPRNNEQFF.

This clonotype showed up just a few times. V is TRBV11-2 and J is TRBJ2-1; maybe TRBD1 (5 bases). Trimming left V 1 base short and J 5 bases short, with 12 bases between. The CDR3 has 15 amino acids. The germline V gene has CDR1 SGHAT and CDR2 FQNNGV. CDR3 bases: TGTGCCAGCAGCTTAGGACTCGTAGGGGACAATGAGCAGTTCTTC. As protein: CASSLGLVGDNEQFF.

The chain couples TRBV5-4 to TRBJ1-2, with 7 positions matching TRBD1. J was trimmed by 3 bases and V by 4 bases; bases with no gene match: 9. The CDR3 has 15 residues. Germline loops: CDR1 SGHNT, CDR2 YYREEE (reference sequence). The CDR3 loop reads CASSMTGLGDYGYTF. In DNA form, the CDR3 reads TGTGCCAGCAGCATGACAGGGTTGGGAGACTATGGCTACACCTTC.

This rearrangement joins TRBV6-1 to TRBJ1-3; D not certain. This CDR3 region has 15 residues. The germline gives CDR1 MNHNS, CDR2 SASEGT. The ends were cut back, 5 bases at V and 0 bases at J, with 11 bases in the middle. CDR3 sequence: CASSPPDGSGNTIYF. DNA of the CDR3: TGTGCCAGCAGTCCGCCCGACGGCTCTGGAAACACCATATATTTT.

This clonotype has ten or more counts. V gene TRBV20-1 combines with J gene TRBJ2-1, with 7 nucleotides matching TRBD2. The CDR3 is made up of 13 amino acids. V trimming: 3 bases; J trimming: 5 bases; junction bases outside the gene matches: 4. Per germline, CDR1 DFQATT and CDR2 SNEGSKA (reference sequence). DNA of the CDR3: TGCAGTGCTAGGCGACTAGCCGACAATGAGCAGTTCTTC. It codes for CSARRLADNEQFF.

This clonotype was seen a few times. The rearrangement uses TRBV18 and TRBJ2-3; D may be TRBD1 (6 bases). CDR1 KGHSH and CDR2 LQKENI come from the germline V gene. The CDR3 extends over 16 amino acids. Trimming took off 4 bases at V and 2 bases at J, with 16 bases between the two ends. Here the CDR3 reads CASSLNSDRVTDTQYF. CDR3 in DNA: TGTGCCAGCTCACTAAATTCGGACAGAGTCACAGATACGCAGTATTTT.

The CDR3 nucleotides read TGTGCCAGCAGCCCTACAGGGGGACAGGTCTTCCTTAACTATGGCTACACCTTC. Its translation: CASSPTGGQVFLNYGYTF. The V and J genes are TRBV7-2 and TRBJ1-2; TRBD1 aligns across 8 bases. The CDR3 has 18 amino acids. Germline lookup yields CDR1 SGHTA and CDR2 FQGNSA. V trimming: 5 bases; J trimming: 1 base; junction bases outside the gene matches: 15.

The rearrangement links TRBV19 to TRBJ1-5; D possibly corresponds to TRBD1 (5 bases). From germline, CDR1 is LNHDA and CDR2 SQIVND (reference sequence). The CDR3 has 13 residues. Trimming left V 6 bases short and J 3 bases short, with 9 bases between. The CDR3 nucleotides are TGTGCCAGTAGGCCGGGGGTCAATCAGCCCCAGCATTTT. It is translated as CASRPGVNQPQHF.

V is TRBV11-1 and J is TRBJ2-5; perhaps TRBD2 as D (5 bases). CDR1 is SGHAT, CDR2 FQDESV, per germline (reference sequence). Between the trimmed V and J ends, which lost 1 base and 5 bases, there was a span of 14 bases. The CDR3 runs 15 residues. CDR3 sequence: CASSLVTTSGETQYF. Written as DNA, the CDR3 is TGTGCCAGCAGCTTAGTGACGACTTCGGGGGAGACCCAGTACTTC.

This clonotype was detected many times. J is TRBJ2-5 and V is TRBV18; a possible D gene is TRBD2 (6 bases). CDR1 is KGHSH and CDR2 is LQKENI in the germline V gene. The CDR3 sequence is 15 residues long. The V end lost 3 bases, the J end lost 4 bases, and 15 bases lay between the germline ends. The CDR3 nucleotides are TGTGCCAGCTCACCTACGGGAGCCTGGGGAGAGACCCAGTACTTC. Translated: CASSPTGAWGETQYF.

The table lists this clonotype with a few counts. This CDR3 reads CSVEWQGEMYGYTF. In nucleotides, the CDR3 is TGCAGCGTTGAATGGCAGGGGGAAATGTATGGCTACACCTTC. The chain couples TRBV29-1 to TRBJ1-2; 7 bases match TRBD1. Per germline, CDR1 SQVTM and CDR2 ANQGSEA. The CDR3 covers 14 residues. Trimming cost V 2 bases and J 5 bases; bases outside gene matches: 8.

This clonotype occurred many times. The rearrangement uses TRBV29-1 and TRBJ1-2; D gene uncertain. The CDR3 is 12 residues long. With 2 bases removed from V and 3 bases from J, the gap between germline ends came to 7 bases. Germline loops: CDR1 SQVTM, CDR2 ANQGSEA. In DNA, the CDR3 is TGCAGCGTTGAACCCGCAGACTATGGCTACACCTTC. Protein sequence: CSVEPADYGYTF.

The chain employs TRBV7-3 and TRBJ2-2, with D maybe TRBD2 (6 bases). This CDR3 has 15 residues. Trimming stripped 4 bases from V and 4 bases from J, with 13 bases between. From germline, CDR1 is SGHTA and CDR2 FQGTGA. In DNA form, the CDR3 reads TGTGCCAGCAGCTCTGGGGGGTGGAGCACCGGGGAGCTGTTTTTT. Its protein is CASSSGGWSTGELFF.

This clonotype has at least ten counts. The chain has TRBV20-1 and TRBJ1-5; D gene unclear. The V gene's germline CDR1 is DFQATT and CDR2 SNEGSKA (reference sequence). This CDR3 region has 15 residues. V lost 5 bases to trimming and J lost 5 bases, with 19 bases between them. The CDR3 bases are TGCAGTGCTTCTCCCCCCGGTGGATGGGATCAGCCCCAGCATTTT. This codes for CSASPPGGWDQPQHF.

This clonotype was counted many times. J is TRBJ1-1 and V is TRBV2; D possibly corresponds to TRBD1 (6 bases). The CDR3 totals 17 residues. V lost 1 base and J lost 0, with 15 bases in between. The germline V gene encodes CDR1 SNHLY and CDR2 FYNNEI. CDR3 amino acids: CASSEGSVAGVNTEAFF. CDR3 nucleotide sequence: TGTGCCAGCAGTGAAGGGTCGGTAGCAGGGGTGAACACTGAAGCTTTCTTT.

This clonotype was observed at least ten times. The rearrangement uses TRBV10-3 and TRBJ1-2; D gene unclear. V dropped 0 bases and J dropped 4 bases, with 12 bases sitting between them. This CDR3 contains 15 residues. CDR1 is ENHRY and CDR2 is SYGVKD in the germline V gene. The CDR3 DNA is TGTGCCATCAGTGAGTCGAGTCAGACCCCCTATGGCTACACCTTC. This encodes CAISESSQTPYGYTF.

The gene calls are TRBV4-2 and TRBJ2-3; 7 bases map to TRBD2. Germline assignment: CDR1 LGHNA and CDR2 YNFKEQ. The CDR3 runs to 13 residues. The V segment lost 8 bases and the J segment 0 bases; nucleotides outside the gene matches: 2. CDR3 nucleotides: TGTGCCAGCCAGCGGGATAGCACAGATACGCAGTATTTT. It encodes CASQRDSTDTQYF.

Many counts were recorded for this clonotype. V is TRBV6-1 and J is TRBJ2-5, with a possible D match to TRBD2 (5 bases). Deletions cut 5 bases from V and 5 bases from J, with 21 bases between. CDR3 length: 16 amino acids. CDR1 is MNHNS, CDR2 SASEGT, per germline. In nucleotides, the CDR3 is TGTGCCAGCAGTCGTACCGGGATTTCTGTCGTCGAGACCCAGTACTTC. It is translated as CASSRTGISVVETQYF.

The chain employs TRBV19 and TRBJ2-4; 7 bases map to TRBD1. Trimming cost V 2 bases and J 0 bases; bases outside gene matches: 7. CDR1 is LNHDA, CDR2 SQIVND, per germline (reference sequence). The CDR3 length is 17 residues. The CDR3 bases are TGTGCCAGTAGTATAATGGGGACAGCGATAGCCAAAAACATTCAGTACTTC. Protein product: CASSIMGTAIAKNIQYF. Together with reference TRBV19 and TRBJ2-4, the CDR3 gives the full variable domain: DGGITQSPKYLFRKEGQNVTLSCEQNLNHDAMYWYRQDPGQGLRLIYYSQIVNDFQKGDIAEGYSVSREKKESFPLTVTSAQKNPTAFYLCASSIMGTAIAKNIQYFGAGTRLSVL.

CDR3 bases: TGCGCCAGCAGCCAAGAATGGGGGACCTACGAGCAGTACTTC. It translates to CASSQEWGTYEQYF. V and J are TRBV4-1 and TRBJ2-7; tentatively, D is TRBD1 or TRBD2 (5 bases each). CDR1 MGHRA and CDR2 YSYEKL come from the germline V gene. Trimming left V 0 bases short and J 2 bases short, with 8 bases between. The CDR3 runs 14 residues.